This passage covers 19 T cell receptor beta chains from one sample sequenced in a study of CD8+CD57+ T cells in acquired aplastic anemia. Genomic DNA acted as the template from which TCR beta VDJ combination and CDR3 sequence profiling were carried out. In TCRdb, the reads were re-called with MiXCR into one record per CDR3 protein. This sample has some 410,000 distinct CDR3 sequences, with approximately 70% found just once. What was sequenced was sorted CD4+, CD8+, or CD8+CD57+ T cells (not recorded which) from PBMCs. Receptors originate from a human donor in good health, serving as a control.

V gene TRBV5-1 combines with J gene TRBJ2-7; D may correspond to TRBD1 or TRBD2 (5 bases each). The CDR3 loop spans 14 amino acids. V was clipped by 3 bases and J by 9 bases, with 19 bases between them. Per the germline V gene, CDR1 is SGHRS and CDR2 is YFSETQ. The CDR3 DNA reads as TGCGCCAGCAGCTATTTGGCAGGGCCTGAGGGGCAGTACTTC. As protein: CASSYLAGPEGQYF.

About this clonotype itself: One junction end disagrees with the germline gene, perhaps due to a read error. This chain joins TRBV2 and TRBJ1-1; TRBD1 matches 8 bases. This CDR3 is 15 amino acids long. Germline values: CDR1 SNHLY, CDR2 FYNNEI. CDR3 coding DNA: TGTGCCAGCAGGAGGGGGGACAGGCCGGACACTGGAGCTTTCTTT. Amino acid sequence: CASRRGDRPDTGAFF.

This clonotype has a count of ten or more. The chain uses TRBV5-5 and TRBJ1-5; the match to TRBD1 covers 12 bases. Germline V gene sequence: CDR1 SGHKS, CDR2 YYEKEE (reference sequence). With V trimmed by 5 bases and J by 7 bases, 10 bases remained unmatched. The CDR3 sequence is 16 residues long. The CDR3 coding sequence is TGTGCCAGCAGGCCCGGGACAGGGGGCGGAGAACAGCCCCAGCATTTT. It yields the protein CASRPGTGGGEQPQHF.

Remarks on this clonotype: Its ends do not fully match the called genes, so a read error is possible. The chain uses TRBV7-2 and TRBJ2-1; D is ambiguous. The CDR3 sequence is 11 residues long. Germline V gene lookup returns CDR1 SGHTA and CDR2 FQGNSA. The CDR3: CATPLVYEQFF. In DNA, the CDR3 is TGCGCCACCCCCCTTGTCTATGAGCAGTTCTTC.

V and J are TRBV19 and TRBJ1-2, with TRBD1 as a possible D gene (5 bases). The V end was cut by 5 bases, the J end by 6 bases, with 19 bases between. CDR3 length: 15 amino acids. The V gene's germline CDR1 is LNHDA and CDR2 SQIVND (reference sequence). Here the CDR3 reads CASSPRGGAGDGYTF. The CDR3, as DNA: TGTGCCAGTAGTCCACGAGGAGGGGCCGGCGATGGCTACACCTTC. The variable domain in full, completed from reference TRBV19 and TRBJ1-2, reads DGGITQSPKYLFRKEGQNVTLSCEQNLNHDAMYWYRQDPGQGLRLIYYSQIVNDFQKGDIAEGYSVSREKKESFPLTVTSAQKNPTAFYLCASSPRGGAGDGYTFGSGTRLTVV.

The V and J genes are TRBV7-2 and TRBJ1-6, with 8 positions matching TRBD1. CDR3 length: 15 amino acids. The ends lost 6 bases at V and 11 bases at J; junction bases unmatched: 12. Germline CDR1 reads SGHTA; CDR2 reads FQGNSA. The DNA for the CDR3 is TGTGCCAGCAGTTTCTCAGACAGGGGACGTCCACCCCTCCACTTT. It encodes CASSFSDRGRPPLHF.

V gene TRBV5-1 combines with J gene TRBJ1-2, with unresolved D. V was pared by 0 bases and J by 6 bases, with 9 bases between. The CDR3 sequence is 13 residues long. The germline gives CDR1 SGHRS, CDR2 YFSETQ. CDR3 in DNA: TGCGCCAGCAGCTTGGTCAGGTTGGATGGCTACACCTTC. Translation gives CASSLVRLDGYTF.

This clonotype was observed at least ten times. The chain is built from TRBV30 and TRBJ2-3; D gene uncertain. V gave up 1 base and J gave up 3 bases, with 8 bases separating them. Germline V lookup: CDR1 GTSNPN, CDR2 SVGIG (reference sequence). CDR3 length: 13 amino acids. This CDR3 reads CAWSGSETDTQYF. The CDR3 DNA sequence: TGTGCCTGGAGTGGATCGGAAACAGATACGCAGTATTTT.

This clonotype came up many times. The chain combines TRBV6-6 with TRBJ2-6, with 9 bases lining up with TRBD1. There are 14 residues in the CDR3. J lost 9 bases, V lost 8 bases, and 8 bases had no gene match. Germline CDR1 MNHNY, CDR2 SVGAGI (reference sequence). CDR3 residues: CASGNPGQGNVLTF. The CDR3 DNA follows: TGTGCCAGCGGTAATCCGGGACAGGGCAACGTCCTGACTTTC.

CDR3 nucleotide sequence: TGTGCCAGCAGGTCCGGGCCTTATTCTGCGCACTTCTTC. It is translated as CASRSGPYSAHFF. The chain employs TRBV2 and TRBJ2-1; no firm D call. CDR3 length: 13 amino acids. V was clipped by 6 bases and J by 16 bases, with 22 bases between them. Germline lookup yields CDR1 SNHLY and CDR2 FYNNEI.

Concerning this clonotype: One junction end does not reproduce the germline sequence, and a read error may be involved. The rearrangement joins TRBV3-1 to TRBJ2-6, with D unclear. The CDR3 contains 10 residues. Per germline, CDR1 LGHDT and CDR2 YNNKEL (reference sequence). CDR3 nucleotide sequence: TGTGCCAGCAGCCAACTTGGTGAAGCTTTC. Translated: CASSQLGEAF.

The chain carries TRBV2 and TRBJ2-5, with 11 bases matching TRBD1. The J call may be in error: the DNA end matches TRBJ2-1 better. The CDR3 loop spans 15 amino acids. CDR1 is SNHLY, CDR2 FYNNEI, per germline. The CDR3 nucleotides read TGTGCCAGCAGTACTGGGACAGGGGGTGAAGACAACCAGTTCTTC. It codes for CASSTGTGGEDNQFF.

This clonotype was found a few times. A much more abundant neighbour one base away suggests this may be a read error. The rearrangement joins TRBV5-1 to TRBJ1-1; TRBD1 is a possible D gene (5 bases). Per the germline V gene, CDR1 is SGHRS and CDR2 is YFSETQ. The CDR3 runs 13 residues. The CDR3 sequence is CARGVQLDTEASF. The CDR3 region has the DNA TGCGCCAGGGGAGTACAGCTGGACACTGAAGCTTCCTTT.

Here the CDR3 DNA reads TGCAGTGCTGGACAGGGTGGGGGTACAGCACTGCTCTACGAGCAGTACTTC. This translates into CSAGQGGGTALLYEQYF. This chain connects TRBV20-1 to TRBJ2-7; 8 bases map to TRBD1. CDR1 DFQATT and CDR2 SNEGSKA come from the germline V gene (reference sequence). The CDR3 extends over 17 amino acids. J gave up 3 bases and V 5 bases, and 18 bases lay outside the gene matches.

This clonotype came up many times. The CDR3 loop is CASSQGFADTQYF. The CDR3 region has the DNA TGTGCCAGCAGCCAGGGTTTCGCAGATACGCAGTATTTT. The chain combines TRBV14 with TRBJ2-3; the D is unclear. From germline, CDR1 is SGHDN and CDR2 FVKESK. V was cut by 3 bases and J by 4 bases, with 8 bases left in between. This CDR3 is built from 13 residues.

Details on this clonotype: The junction shows a germline mismatch at one end, possibly a read error. The chain carries TRBV5-1 and TRBJ1-6; the D is unclear. The CDR3 has 14 residues. CDR1 is SGHRS, CDR2 YFSETQ, per germline. CDR3 DNA: TGTGCCAGCGGGTTGGCCGTGGAGGGTTCACCCCTCCACTTT. It specifies CASGLAVEGSPLHF.

The rearrangement uses TRBV6-1 and TRBJ1-2, with D possibly being TRBD1 (6 bases). The CDR3 runs to 13 residues. Per germline, CDR1 MNHNS and CDR2 SASEGT. V dropped 5 bases and J dropped 12 bases, with 19 bases sitting between them. This chain's CDR3 is CASSPWTASGNTF. In DNA, the CDR3 is TGTGCCAGCAGTCCCTGGACAGCCTCTGGAAACACCTTC.

Turning to this clonotype: One junction end does not reproduce the germline sequence, and a read error may be involved. This chain links TRBV19 with TRBJ2-3; 9 bases are shared with TRBD2. Per germline, CDR1 LNHDA and CDR2 SQIVND (reference sequence). The CDR3 loop spans 13 amino acids. This CDR3 reads CASRGTSTDKQYF. The CDR3 coding sequence is TGTGCCAGTAGAGGGACTAGCACAGATAAGCAGTATTTT.

The sample holds many counts of this clonotype. The chain uses TRBV7-3 and TRBJ2-3, with D unclear. The germline V and J ends were trimmed by 5 bases and 0 bases, with 12 bases remaining between them. The CDR3 totals 15 residues. CDR1 is SGHTA, CDR2 FQGTGA, per germline. CDR3 in DNA: TGTGCCAGCAGCCTGACCGTTACTAGCACAGATACGCAGTATTTT. It is translated as CASSLTVTSTDTQYF.